The clone carrying this T cell receptor (beta chain) was seen more than once but under ten times. This entry belongs to a study of blood T cell repertoires in COVID-19. Looking at the study overall: Samples came from the United States, Italy and Spain, spanning acute and convalescent COVID-19. Sample material is recorded as cDNA or gDNA derived from T cells, B-cell-depleted T cells, or PBMCs.

This CDR3 is 16 amino acids long. Trimming took 1 base from V and 6 from J, leaving 20 bases between them. The germline V gene encodes CDR1 SGHDT and CDR2 YYEEEE. In the source study's methods: Reference gene primers were amplified, and this amplification served to estimate nucleated cell counts. Libraries were prepared by immunoSEQ multiplex PCR; TCRdb keeps only in-frame clonotypes and omits some of them. V and J calls and clone size come straight from that table; D and trimming were deduced from the DNA. The repertoire holds about 110,000 clones, with 88% as singletons. The J gene is TRBJ2-7, the V gene TRBV5-6, with D tentatively TRBD1 (6 bases). The clonotype comes from a human donor in a cohort sampled during active COVID-19. Sequenced material: peripheral blood. The CDR3 sequence: CASSLLQGTHLPEQYF. In DNA form, the CDR3 reads TGTGCCAGCAGCTTGCTCCAGGGGACACACCTCCCCGAGCAGTACTTC. The entire variable domain, with the rest obtained from reference TRBV5-6 and TRBJ2-7, is as follows: DAGVTQSPTHLIKTRGQQVTLRCSPKSGHDTVSWYQQALGQGPQFIFQYYEEEERQRGNFPDRFSGHQFPNYSSELNVNALLLGDSALYLCASSLLQGTHLPEQYFGPGTRLTVT.